This T cell receptor (beta chain) is drawn from a study of T cell responses to AZD1222 COVID-19 vaccine. Concerning this clone itself: Its antigen is undetermined.

Sequencing was performed with immunoSEQ multiplex PCR; in TCRdb, only in-frame clones are kept and a portion is missing. This sample carries over 100,000 clones, 90% of them seen once, and the ten largest clones take approximately 1.6%. Whole-study results and caveats: It should be noted that donors were predominantly white British and more often female, and clonal diversity was possibly underestimated. Nearly half of the spike-specific TCRs reportedly recognize variant regions that carry no mutations. Spike was spanned by vaccine-associated CD4 TCRs, which were dominant at 160-218 and 743-854.

V was shortened by 2 bases and J by 5 bases, with 10 bases between the two germline ends. Germline CDR1 is MDHEN and CDR2 is SYDVKM. This CDR3 is built from 14 residues. The sequence was collected from an adult in good health. Material: peripheral blood, obtained on day 0 of AZD1222 vaccination. V and J are TRBV28 and TRBJ1-3; TRBD1 is a possible D gene (6 bases). DNA of the CDR3: TGTGCCAGCAGTTTAGTCAGGGGAAGAAACACCATATATTTT. Protein product: CASSLVRGRNTIYF.